This T cell receptor (beta chain) was identified in a study of blood T cells in healthy people across ages. This clonotype was counted between two and nine times. One end of the junction is discordant with germline, which a read error may explain. It was with a sample-barcoded 5' primer and a J-beta primer mix that a second PCR of about 7 to 12 cycles was run. TCRdb analysed the 5' RACE reads with MiXCR anew, one entry per CDR3 protein. The table lists some 560,000 distinct CDR3 sequences, roughly a quarter of them singletons, with approximately 3.6% in the top ten. Germline CDR1 and CDR2: SNHLY and FYNNEI. There are 15 residues in the CDR3. These data also featured in a second study, about T cells of mothers and their children.

This clonotype was sampled from a boy aged 2-15 years in good health. The material sequenced was blood. The gene calls are TRBV2 and TRBJ2-6, with a possible D match to TRBD1 (5 bases). CDR3 in amino acids: CASGQQFSGANVPTF. DNA of the CDR3: TGTGCCAGCGGGCAGCAATTCTCTGGGGCCAACGTCCCGACTTTC. Looking up the rest from reference TRBV2 and TRBJ2-6 gives the full variable domain: EPEVTQTPSHQVTQMGQEVILRCVPISNHLYFYWYRQILGQKVEFLVSFYNNEISEKSEIFDDQFSVERPDGSNFTLKIRSTKLEDSAMYFCASGQQFSGANVPTFGAGSRLTVL.